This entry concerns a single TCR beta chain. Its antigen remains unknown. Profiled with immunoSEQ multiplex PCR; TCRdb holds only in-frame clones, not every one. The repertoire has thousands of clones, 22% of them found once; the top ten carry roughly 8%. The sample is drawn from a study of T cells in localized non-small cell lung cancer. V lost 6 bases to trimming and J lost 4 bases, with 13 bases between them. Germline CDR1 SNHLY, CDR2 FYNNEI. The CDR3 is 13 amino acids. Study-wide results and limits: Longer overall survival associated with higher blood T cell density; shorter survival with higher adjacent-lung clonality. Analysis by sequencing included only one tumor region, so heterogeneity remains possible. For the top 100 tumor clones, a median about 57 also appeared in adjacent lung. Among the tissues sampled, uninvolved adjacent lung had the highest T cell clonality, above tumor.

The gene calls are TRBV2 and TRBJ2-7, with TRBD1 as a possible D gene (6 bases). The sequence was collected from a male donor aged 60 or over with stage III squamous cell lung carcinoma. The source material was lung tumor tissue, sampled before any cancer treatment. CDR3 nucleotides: TGTGCCAGCAGCCTGACAGGACAGTACGAGCAGTACTTC. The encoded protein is CASSLTGQYEQYF.